A selection of T cell receptor beta chains follows, all from one sample in a study of OX40 agonist ivuxolimab in advanced cancers. Sequencing used immunoSEQ multiplex PCR; TCRdb keeps in-frame clones, though not all of them. Of 85,000 to 100,000 clones in the sample, roughly 91% are singletons; the top ten hold roughly 0.31%. The material sequenced was CD4+ or CD8+ T cells sorted from blood, taken in a trial of the OX40 agonist ivuxolimab. The receptors come from an adult with an advanced solid tumor such as melanoma, head and neck, liver or kidney cancer. The CDR3 runs from the conserved cysteine through the conserved F or W. D genes are given only for firm matches. Expanded clones are given a class, and other clones once, few, many or no size at all.

v_call,clone_size,d_call,j_call,cdr3_aa,cdr3_nt
TRBV28,once,.,TRBJ1-5,CASSLFRRAGLGSNQPQHF,TGTGCCAGCAGTTTATTCCGGAGGGCGGGGTTAGGAAGCAATCAGCCCCAGCATTTT
TRBV28,once,TRBD2,TRBJ2-5,CASSPPRTSGRETQYF,TGTGCCAGCAGTCCCCCCCGGACTAGCGGGAGAGAGACCCAGTACTTC
TRBV5-1,.,.,TRBJ2-7,CASSLLGTPYEQYF,TGTGCCAGCAGCTTGTTAGGAACACCTTACGAGCAGTACTTC
TRBV7-2,few,.,TRBJ2-7,CASRLTAGSYEQYF,TGTGCCAGCAGACTTACGGCAGGCTCCTACGAGCAGTACTTC
TRBV23-1,.,TRBD1,TRBJ2-7,CASSHTGTGDFYEQYF,TGCGCCAGCAGTCACACCGGGACAGGGGATTTCTACGAGCAGTACTTC
TRBV14,.,.,TRBJ2-5,CASSQDARGRAQYF,TGTGCCAGCAGCCAAGACGCCAGGGGGAGGGCCCAGTACTTC
TRBV19,.,TRBD2,TRBJ2-5,CATTGTSGRDGQYF,TGTGCCACCACCGGGACTAGCGGGAGGGACGGCCAGTACTTC
TRBV5-1,.,TRBD2,TRBJ2-7,CASSLALGASGYEQYF,TGCGCCAGCAGCTTGGCCTTAGGGGCTAGCGGCTACGAGCAGTACTTC
TRBV6-5,.,TRBD1,TRBJ2-7,CASRPGTGSYEQYF,TGTGCCAGCAGGCCCGGGACAGGGAGTTACGAGCAGTACTTC
TRBV5-6,.,TRBD1,TRBJ2-2,CASSPGQGANTGELFF,TGTGCCAGCAGCCCGGGACAGGGGGCGAACACCGGGGAGCTGTTTTTT
TRBV5-6,.,.,TRBJ2-2,CASSLWGADLPGELFF,TGTGCCAGCAGCTTGTGGGGGGCTGACCTGCCCGGGGAGCTGTTTTTT
TRBV28,.,TRBD2,TRBJ2-4,CASRMAGGAKNIQYF,TGTGCCAGCAGGATGGCGGGAGGGGCCAAAAACATTCAGTACTTC
TRBV21-1,.,.,TRBJ2-6,CASSFRDRGFSGANVLTF,TGTGCCAGCAGCTTCCGGGACAGGGGGTTTTCTGGGGCCAACGTCCTGACTTTC
TRBV7-2,.,TRBD1,TRBJ1-2,CASSLRQGESGYTF,TGTGCCAGCAGCTTACGACAGGGTGAGAGTGGCTACACCTTC
TRBV7-8,few,TRBD2,TRBJ2-5,CASSPGPGRDETQYF,TGTGCCAGCAGCCCCGGGCCCGGGAGGGACGAGACCCAGTACTTC
TRBV7-2,.,TRBD2,TRBJ2-3,CASSHRLAGGTDTQYF,TGTGCCAGCAGCCACAGACTAGCGGGCGGCACAGATACGCAGTATTTT
TRBV6-6,.,TRBD2,TRBJ2-7,CASSYGTSGSGEQYF,TGTGCCAGCAGTTATGGGACTAGCGGGAGTGGCGAGCAGTACTTC
TRBV27,.,TRBD1,TRBJ2-7,CASRQPGQGNEQYF,TGTGCCAGCAGACAACCGGGACAGGGGAACGAGCAGTACTTC
TRBV9,.,.,TRBJ2-5,CASSVTAGRQETQYF,TGTGCCAGCAGCGTAACAGCAGGAAGACAAGAGACCCAGTACTTC
TRBV10-1,.,TRBD1,TRBJ2-7,CASSRDRSYEQYF,TGCGCCAGCAGCCGGGACAGGTCCTACGAGCAGTACTTC